The source of this T cell receptor (beta chain) is a study of beta chain features in type 1 diabetes. Whole-study context: Patients were similar to healthy donors in age and gender (as well as in cell yields). Study results and caveats: Here, the possible influence of HLA type (on TCRB rearrangement) remained unresolved. Shorter TCRB CDR3s, moderately but significantly so, were found in Type 1 diabetes patients in all four CD4+ subsets.

Germline V gene data show CDR1 as LGHNT and CDR2 as FRNRAP. With 5 bases clipped from V and 0 bases from J, the junction kept 10 bases outside the gene matches. The CDR3 is made up of 18 amino acids. As every portion of the isolated RNA was reverse transcribed, the sequencing read expressed TCRB transcripts. Data came from immunoSEQ multiplex PCR; TCRdb stores just in-frame clones and leaves some out. This table has under 900,000 clones, 15% to 20% appearing once. Concerning this clone: What it binds is not known.

The specimen sequenced was naive CD4+ T cells from blood. This sequence was found in a woman aged 18 to 35 in good health. The chain couples TRBV12-5 to TRBJ2-2; 9 bases are a match to TRBD1. The CDR3 here is CASGVGQGDPPNTGELFF. The CDR3 DNA follows: TGTGCTAGTGGTGTGGGACAGGGAGACCCGCCGAACACCGGGGAGCTGTTTTTT.